The 32 T cell receptor beta chains listed next were all sequenced from one sample in a study of T-cell reconstitution after alpha-beta-depleted transplantation in children. During its preparation, the TCRbeta library received unique molecular identifiers. In TCRdb, the PCR reads were re-called with MiXCR into one record per CDR3 protein. Of a few hundred thousand distinct CDR3 sequences listed, about 9.4% are singletons. The specimen comprised PBMCs from the stem cell graft donor, sampled from the stem cell graft. The receptors were gathered from a human donor who donated a stem cell graft to a child with acute lymphoblastic leukemia.

V gene TRBV7-2 combines with J gene TRBJ2-5; possibly TRBD1 for D (6 bases). CDR1 SGHTA and CDR2 FQGNSA come from the germline V gene. CDR3 length equals 12 residues. V was trimmed by 4 bases and J by 10 bases, leaving 13 bases between them. The CDR3, as DNA: TGTGCCAGCAGCTCCCGGACAGACGGCCAGTACTTC. Its translation: CASSSRTDGQYF. The full variable domain, with the rest looked up from reference TRBV7-2 and TRBJ2-5, is GAGVSQSPSNKVTEKGKDVELRCDPISGHTALYWYRQSLGQGLEFLIYFQGNSAPDKSGLPSDRFSAERTGGSVSTLTIQRTQQEDSAVYLCASSSRTDGQYFGPGTRLLVL.

The chain links TRBV20-1 to TRBJ1-4; 11 bases agree with TRBD1. V lost 5 bases, J lost 8 bases, and 4 bases stayed unmatched. The V gene's germline CDR1 is DFQATT and CDR2 SNEGSKA (reference sequence). The CDR3 length is 13 residues. CDR3 amino acids: CSAPRTGGEKLFF. The CDR3 DNA follows: TGCAGTGCTCCTAGGACAGGGGGCGAAAAACTGTTTTTT.

In this sample, this clonotype turned up a few times. The rearrangement joins TRBV6-1 to TRBJ1-4, with a possible D match to TRBD1 (5 bases). The CDR3 runs 14 residues. From germline, CDR1 is MNHNS and CDR2 SASEGT. In DNA form, the CDR3 reads TGTGCTACCCGGGACCACCAAAGTAATGAAAAACTGTTTTTT. Residues: CATRDHQSNEKLFF.

This clonotype appeared a few times. The V and J genes are TRBV7-2 and TRBJ1-6, with a weak D call TRBD1 (5 bases). The germline CDR1 and CDR2 sequences are SGHTA and FQGNSA. V was shortened by 5 bases and J by 8 bases, with 10 bases between the two germline ends. The CDR3 has 13 residues. The CDR3 is CASSGRQYSPLHF. The CDR3 DNA reads as TGTGCCAGCAGCGGGCGACAGTATTCACCCCTCCACTTT. Supplemented by reference TRBV7-2 and TRBJ1-6, the full variable domain reads GAGVSQSPSNKVTEKGKDVELRCDPISGHTALYWYRQSLGQGLEFLIYFQGNSAPDKSGLPSDRFSAERTGGSVSTLTIQRTQQEDSAVYLCASSGRQYSPLHFGNGTRLTVT.

This clonotype was seen at least ten times. The rearrangement uses TRBV14 and TRBJ1-1; D is uncertain. Trimming took 4 bases from V and 4 from J, leaving 19 bases between them. This CDR3 spans 16 amino acids. The germline gives CDR1 SGHDN, CDR2 FVKESK. As DNA, the CDR3 is TGTGCCAGCAGCCCTGGAGGTGGAAGATCGACCACTGAAGCTTTCTTT. Amino acid sequence: CASSPGGGRSTTEAFF.

This clonotype has a count of ten or more. The rearrangement joins TRBV12-3 or TRBV12-4 to TRBJ2-3; D ambiguous. The CDR3 has 12 residues. V was cut by 5 bases and J by 7 bases, with 10 bases left in between. CDR3 residues: CASSPTSNTQYF. For the CDR3, the DNA is TGTGCCAGCAGTCCCACGTCGAATACGCAGTATTTT.

This clonotype was observed at least ten times. The V gene is TRBV28, the J gene TRBJ2-1, with D unclear. Germline loops: CDR1 MDHEN, CDR2 SYDVKM. V lost 3 bases and J lost 4, with 10 bases in between. The CDR3 is 14 residues long. The CDR3, as DNA: TGTGCCAGCAGTTTCACTGGGGATTACAATGAGCAGTTCTTC. The encoded protein is CASSFTGDYNEQFF.

The chain combines TRBV9 with TRBJ2-1; D gene uncertain. Germline CDR1 is SGDLS and CDR2 is YYNGEE. Trimming took 3 bases from V and 0 from J, leaving 4 bases between them. This CDR3 is built from 13 residues. The CDR3 here is CASSGDSYNEQFF. Here the CDR3 DNA reads TGTGCCAGCAGCGGTGACTCCTACAATGAGCAGTTCTTC.

The V and J genes are TRBV7-2 and TRBJ2-2; D possibly corresponds to TRBD1 (6 bases). The V gene's germline CDR1 is SGHTA and CDR2 FQGNSA. Trimming shortened V by 6 bases and J by 6 bases, and 11 bases separated the two germline ends. The CDR3 has 13 amino acids. The CDR3 DNA reads as TGTGCCAGCAGAACCACAGGGCCCGGGGAGCTGTTTTTT. Residues: CASRTTGPGELFF. The variable domain in full, completed from reference TRBV7-2 and TRBJ2-2, reads GAGVSQSPSNKVTEKGKDVELRCDPISGHTALYWYRQSLGQGLEFLIYFQGNSAPDKSGLPSDRFSAERTGGSVSTLTIQRTQQEDSAVYLCASRTTGPGELFFGEGSRLTVL.

This clonotype was seen many times. This chain uses TRBV3-1 with TRBJ2-4; perhaps TRBD2 as D (6 bases). Germline loops: CDR1 LGHDT, CDR2 YNNKEL (reference sequence). V was shortened by 0 bases and J by 0 bases, with 9 bases between the two germline ends. The CDR3 extends over 16 amino acids. CDR3: CASSQDGGLAKNIQYF. CDR3 nucleotide sequence: TGTGCCAGCAGCCAAGATGGGGGACTAGCCAAAAACATTCAGTACTTC.

There are a few counts of this clonotype. The rearrangement links TRBV5-1 to TRBJ2-7; 7 positions agree with TRBD2. CDR1 SGHRS and CDR2 YFSETQ come from the germline V gene. V was pared by 4 bases and J by 3 bases, with 4 bases of the junction left unmatched. This CDR3 region has 13 residues. The CDR3 DNA sequence: TGCGCCAGCAGCCAAGGGGACTACTACGAGCAGTACTTC. Its protein is CASSQGDYYEQYF.

This clonotype was picked up a small number of times. The genes are TRBV27 and TRBJ1-1; D is possibly TRBD1 (5 bases). This CDR3 has 14 residues. Germline V gene lookup returns CDR1 MNHEY and CDR2 SMNVEV (reference sequence). Trimming removed 4 bases from V and 2 bases from J, with 11 bases in between. This CDR3 is CASSSRQYNTEAFF. The CDR3, as DNA: TGTGCCAGCAGTTCCCGACAGTACAACACTGAAGCTTTCTTT.

This clonotype was detected only a few times. This chain links TRBV19 with TRBJ2-7; D gene uncertain. Trimming pared 6 bases from V and 3 bases from J, leaving 15 bases between. Germline CDR1 reads LNHDA; CDR2 reads SQIVND (reference sequence). The CDR3 is 14 residues long. The CDR3 bases are TGTGCCAGTAGCCCATGGGCAGAAAGCTACGAGCAGTACTTC. It encodes CASSPWAESYEQYF.

The V call is TRBV20-1, the J call TRBJ2-7, with TRBD1 identical over 12 bases. Germline V gene data show CDR1 as DFQATT and CDR2 as SNEGSKA (reference sequence). J lost 6 bases, V lost 6 bases, and 12 bases had no gene match. The CDR3 loop spans 15 amino acids. In DNA form, the CDR3 reads TGCAGTGCCACCCGTATGGGACAGGGGGCAGGCGAGCAGTACTTC. The encoded protein is CSATRMGQGAGEQYF.

The chain has TRBV7-8 and TRBJ2-7; no clear D gene. From germline, CDR1 is SGHVS and CDR2 FQNEAQ. This CDR3 spans 16 amino acids. V lost 1 base, J lost 0 bases, and 13 bases lay in between. The CDR3 spells CASSLVGPRTSYEQYF. CDR3 DNA sequence: TGTGCCAGCAGCTTAGTGGGCCCCAGGACCTCCTACGAGCAGTACTTC.

The V call is TRBV10-3, the J call TRBJ2-7; 7 bases line up with TRBD2. The CDR3 loop spans 13 amino acids. Germline V gene sequence: CDR1 ENHRY, CDR2 SYGVKD. Losses at the gene ends were 10 bases for V and 3 bases for J; bases not matched to a gene: 9. In nucleotides, the CDR3 is TGTGCCACTAAGGAGGGGAGGGTCTACGAGCAGTACTTC. Translated, it gives CATKEGRVYEQYF.

This clonotype has at least ten counts. The genes are TRBV7-9 and TRBJ2-1; D may match TRBD1 or TRBD2 (7 bases each). Germline assignment: CDR1 SEHNR and CDR2 FQNEAQ (reference sequence). V was cut by 3 bases and J by 7 bases, with 13 bases left in between. The CDR3 sequence is 14 residues long. Here the CDR3 DNA reads TGTGCCAGCAGCTTTAGACAGGGACTAAATGAGCAGTTCTTC. It specifies CASSFRQGLNEQFF.

This clonotype appeared a few times. The chain is built from TRBV5-1 and TRBJ1-2; 7 positions match TRBD1. This CDR3 has 15 residues. Per germline, CDR1 SGHRS and CDR2 YFSETQ. V lost 0 bases to trimming and J lost 4 bases; unmatched junction nucleotides: 6. Written as DNA, the CDR3 is TGCGCCAGCAGCTTGGAAGGGGACAGATTCTATGGCTACACCTTC. Residues: CASSLEGDRFYGYTF.

V usage is TRBV7-2 and J usage is TRBJ2-7; the D call may be TRBD1 or TRBD2 (6 bases each). The V gene's germline CDR1 is SGHTA and CDR2 FQGNSA. This CDR3 has 12 residues. V was clipped by 2 bases and J by 12 bases, with 14 bases between them. CDR3 residues: CASSLSEGGRYF. In DNA, the CDR3 is TGTGCCAGCAGCTTATCAGAGGGGGGTCGGTACTTC.

Comment on this clonotype: One junction end does not reproduce the germline sequence, and a read error may be involved. The gene calls are TRBV7-9 and TRBJ1-2; TRBD1 matches 8 bases. Germline V gene data show CDR1 as SEHNR and CDR2 as FQNEAQ (reference sequence). This CDR3 comprises 15 residues. CDR3: CASRQRTGYNYAYTF. The DNA for the CDR3 is TGTGCCAGCAGGCAAAGGACAGGGTATAACTATGCCTACACCTTC.

Note on this clonotype: Possible read error: a much larger clone is one base away. V and J are TRBV7-9 and TRBJ2-3, with a possible D match to TRBD2 (5 bases). The germline V gene has CDR1 SEHNR and CDR2 FQNEAQ (reference sequence). This CDR3 has 14 amino acids. V gave up 9 bases and J gave up 2 bases, with 15 bases separating them. CDR3: CARSLQAVTDTQYF. As DNA, the CDR3 is TGTGCCAGAAGCCTCCAAGCGGTCACAGATACGCAGTATTTT.

This clonotype was counted at least ten times. This chain links TRBV28 with TRBJ1-1; D remains unclear. The V gene lost 2 bases and the J gene lost 3 bases, with 1 base spanning the gap. The CDR3 spans 11 residues. Germline CDR1 MDHEN, CDR2 SYDVKM. This chain's CDR3 is CASSLDTEAFF. CDR3 nucleotide sequence: TGTGCCAGCAGTTTAGACACTGAAGCTTTCTTT.

This chain connects TRBV7-2 to TRBJ2-7; 14 bases map to TRBD2. V trimming: 4 bases; J trimming: 4 bases; junction bases outside the gene matches: 6. Germline V gene data show CDR1 as SGHTA and CDR2 as FQGNSA. This CDR3 spans 16 amino acids. CDR3 nucleotide sequence: TGTGCCAGCAGCTCTAGGACTAGCGGGAGGCGGTACGAGCAGTACTTC. Translating gives CASSSRTSGRRYEQYF.

V gene TRBV7-9 combines with J gene TRBJ2-1; TRBD1 aligns across 9 bases. The V gene's germline CDR1 is SEHNR and CDR2 FQNEAQ (reference sequence). Trimming at V came to 1 base and at J to 5 bases, leaving 6 bases not matched to a gene. The CDR3 consists of 16 residues. In nucleotides, the CDR3 is TGTGCCAGCAGCTTAGAGGGGGGACAGGGACACAATGAGCAGTTCTTC. This encodes CASSLEGGQGHNEQFF.

The sample holds a few counts of this clonotype. This chain uses TRBV5-1 with TRBJ2-4, with 9 positions matching TRBD1. The CDR3 is made up of 14 amino acids. The germline gives CDR1 SGHRS, CDR2 YFSETQ. The ends lost 3 bases at V and 7 bases at J; junction bases unmatched: 5. The CDR3 here is CASSWGQGPNIQYF. The CDR3 DNA sequence: TGCGCCAGCAGCTGGGGACAGGGACCGAACATTCAGTACTTC.

This clonotype has just a few counts. V is TRBV6-2 or TRBV6-3 and J is TRBJ1-2; D is unresolved. Per the germline V gene, CDR1 is MNHEY and CDR2 is SVGEGT. CDR3 length equals 15 residues. Trimming removed 4 bases from V and 0 bases from J, with 12 bases in between. The CDR3 region has the DNA TGTGCCAGCAGTTCGGGCAGACCAACTAACTATGGCTACACCTTC. It codes for CASSSGRPTNYGYTF.

The V gene is TRBV7-2, the J gene TRBJ2-5; weak D call: TRBD1 (6 bases). The V gene lost 3 bases and the J gene lost 4 bases, with 15 bases spanning the gap. The CDR3 sequence is 15 residues long. Germline CDR1 reads SGHTA; CDR2 reads FQGNSA. CDR3: CASSFPGAFSETQYF. CDR3 DNA: TGTGCCAGCAGCTTCCCAGGGGCTTTTTCAGAGACCCAGTACTTC.

This clonotype was seen repeatedly, ten times or more. This rearrangement joins TRBV5-1 to TRBJ2-2; D gene uncertain. CDR3 length: 18 residues. Trimming removed 2 bases at V and 4 bases at J, with 21 bases between. Germline V gene data show CDR1 as SGHRS and CDR2 as YFSETQ. The CDR3 protein is CASSFVPQGPSITGELFF. In DNA, the CDR3 is TGCGCCAGCAGCTTCGTACCCCAAGGCCCCTCGATCACCGGGGAGCTGTTTTTT.

This clonotype was seen only a few times. The chain recombines TRBV5-1 with TRBJ2-7; D call uncertain. CDR3 size: 13 residues. The V end was cut by 5 bases, the J end by 0 bases, with 9 bases between. Germline loops: CDR1 SGHRS, CDR2 YFSETQ. The CDR3 DNA reads TGCGCCAGCAGTAAGGACGCCTCCTACGAGCAGTACTTC. Translated: CASSKDASYEQYF.

Note on this clonotype: This clone may be a read error of a much larger clone one base away. This chain links TRBV10-3 with TRBJ2-1; 10 bases agree with TRBD2. In germline, CDR1 is ENHRY, CDR2 SYGVKD. This CDR3 comprises 14 residues. The CDR3 DNA sequence: TGTGCCACCAGTGAATCCGGGACTAGCGTAGAGCAGTTCTTC. This encodes CATSESGTSVEQFF.

This clonotype was counted at least ten times. This chain uses TRBV27 with TRBJ1-4; 8 nucleotides agree with TRBD1. Per germline, CDR1 MNHEY and CDR2 SMNVEV (reference sequence). V lost 5 bases, J lost 5 bases, and 4 bases stayed unmatched. The CDR3 sequence is 14 residues long. CDR3: CASSRTGNNEKLFF. CDR3 coding DNA: TGTGCCAGCAGTAGGACAGGGAACAATGAAAAACTGTTTTTT.

The chain carries TRBV27 and TRBJ2-3; 7 bases line up with TRBD2. In germline, CDR1 is MNHEY, CDR2 SMNVEV (reference sequence). CDR3 length: 16 amino acids. Losses at the gene ends were 0 bases for V and 6 bases for J; bases not matched to a gene: 9. The CDR3 nucleotides are TGTGCCAGCAGTTTATCTCCTAGCGCCGGGGGGGATACGCAGTATTTT. Translated: CASSLSPSAGGDTQYF.